This entry lists 14 T cell receptor beta chains sequenced from one sample in a study of T-cell reconstitution after alpha-beta-depleted transplantation in children. Unique molecular identifiers were incorporated into the prepared TCRbeta library. TCRdb itself ran the PCR reads through MiXCR, one entry per CDR3 protein. The repertoire holds approximately 120,000 distinct CDR3 sequences, 8% to 10% seen once, with more than 20% in the top ten. The specimen comprised PBMCs, mostly from graft donor cells, sampled 180 days after TCRalphabeta/CD19-depleted stem cell transplant. All receptors derive from a girl under three years old who had a stem cell transplant for combined immunodeficiency, so the T cells may come from the graft donor.

V is TRBV20-1 and J is TRBJ2-7; D remains unclear. The CDR3 contains 14 residues. From germline, CDR1 is DFQATT and CDR2 SNEGSKA (reference sequence). Trimming took off 3 bases at V and 2 bases at J, with 14 bases between the two ends. CDR3 residues: CSARGTFGTYEQYF. DNA of the CDR3: TGCAGTGCTAGGGGCACCTTTGGCACCTACGAGCAGTACTTC.

This clonotype showed up many times. This sequence joins TRBV10-3 and TRBJ2-3; the D gene is possibly TRBD1 (5 bases). The CDR3 is 14 residues long. Germline CDR1 reads ENHRY; CDR2 reads SYGVKD. V was clipped by 6 bases and J by 2 bases, with 12 bases between them. The CDR3 reads CAISSVRDTDTQYF. Written as DNA, the CDR3 is TGTGCCATCAGCTCCGTCAGGGACACAGATACGCAGTATTTT.

This clonotype was seen only a few times. The V gene is TRBV20-1, the J gene TRBJ1-2; D gene ambiguous. Germline CDR1 DFQATT, CDR2 SNEGSKA (reference sequence). The germline V and J ends were trimmed by 0 bases and 3 bases, with 8 bases remaining between them. The CDR3 extends over 13 amino acids. This CDR3 is CSARDREDYGYTF. The CDR3 nucleotides read TGCAGTGCTAGAGATCGAGAGGACTATGGCTACACCTTC.

This clonotype was observed a few times. The genes are TRBV6-2 or TRBV6-3 and TRBJ2-7, with 9 nucleotides matching TRBD1. Looked up from germline, CDR1 is MNHEY and CDR2 is SVGEGT. V was clipped by 0 bases and J by 3 bases; unmatched bases: 6. CDR3 length: 16 amino acids. The CDR3 here is CASSYSLETGGYEQYF. In DNA form, the CDR3 reads TGTGCCAGCAGTTACTCCTTAGAGACAGGGGGCTACGAGCAGTACTTC.

The chain recombines TRBV7-8 with TRBJ2-6, with a tentative D call TRBD1 (6 bases). CDR1 and CDR2 from the germline V gene are SGHVS and FQNEAQ. The CDR3 loop spans 19 amino acids. Trimming left V 5 bases short and J 1 base short, with 21 bases between. The DNA of the CDR3 is TGTGCCAGCAGCCCCCGGACCAGGGGTGGGGGATCTGGGGCCAACGTCCTGACTTTC. Protein sequence: CASSPRTRGGGSGANVLTF.

The J gene is TRBJ2-7, the V gene TRBV7-2, with no clear D. Per germline, CDR1 SGHTA and CDR2 FQGNSA. This CDR3 contains 15 residues. Trimming removed 2 bases at V and 1 base at J, with 12 bases between. The CDR3 coding sequence is TGTGCCAGCAGCTTAAATTCGGAAGGGTCCTACGAGCAGTACTTC. Protein: CASSLNSEGSYEQYF.

This clonotype was counted only a few times. The chain employs TRBV5-5 and TRBJ2-7, with D hard to call. V dropped 0 bases and J dropped 3 bases, with 13 bases sitting between them. Germline CDR1 and CDR2: SGHKS and YYEKEE (reference sequence). The CDR3 contains 15 residues. The CDR3 loop reads CASSLVGSSSYEQYF. DNA of the CDR3: TGTGCCAGCAGCTTGGTCGGCTCCTCTAGCTACGAGCAGTACTTC.

This clonotype was seen a handful of times. The chain is built from TRBV28 and TRBJ1-2, with a possible D match to TRBD1 (5 bases). From germline, CDR1 is MDHEN and CDR2 SYDVKM. Trimming removed 2 bases at V and 3 bases at J, with 7 bases between. The CDR3 contains 13 residues. The DNA for the CDR3 is TGTGCCAGCAGTTTAGGGGGACACTATGGCTACACCTTC. It yields the protein CASSLGGHYGYTF.

The DNA of the CDR3 is TGTGCCAGCAGTCCCGGGGGGGTGACCCAGTACTTC. Translation: CASSPGGVTQYF. The chain recombines TRBV28 with TRBJ2-5; TRBD2 matches at 8 bases. The V segment lost 5 bases and the J segment 7 bases; nucleotides outside the gene matches: 3. Looked up from germline, CDR1 is MDHEN and CDR2 is SYDVKM. This CDR3 has 12 amino acids.

V gene TRBV10-3 combines with J gene TRBJ2-2; D remains ambiguous. The V gene's germline CDR1 is ENHRY and CDR2 SYGVKD. The CDR3 is 17 amino acids. Trimming pared 3 bases from V and 0 bases from J, leaving 14 bases between. CDR3 amino acids: CAISDRHLTTNTGELFF. CDR3 in DNA: TGTGCCATCAGTGACCGGCACTTAACTACGAACACCGGGGAGCTGTTTTTT.

The V and J genes are TRBV5-1 and TRBJ2-7; D gene unclear. V gave up 6 bases and J gave up 0 bases, with 19 bases separating them. Germline V gives CDR1 SGHRS, CDR2 YFSETQ. This CDR3 region has 16 residues. As DNA, the CDR3 is TGCGCCAGCACCTGGTCACAGTGGTTAAGCTCCTACGAGCAGTACTTC. Translation gives CASTWSQWLSSYEQYF.

In regard to this clonotype: Its ends do not fully match the called genes, so a read error is possible. V is TRBV24-1 and J is TRBJ2-7; TRBD1 might be the D (5 bases). The CDR3 extends over 16 amino acids. Germline loops: CDR1 KGHDR, CDR2 SFDVKD. CDR3 region: CATSDLKGLLAYGQYF. The CDR3 DNA reads as TGTGCCACCAGTGATTTAAAGGGGCTTCTGGCCTACGGGCAGTACTTC.

V gene TRBV5-5 combines with J gene TRBJ2-1, with D tentatively TRBD1 (6 bases). The CDR3 extends over 14 amino acids. With 4 bases removed from V and 3 bases from J, the gap between germline ends came to 11 bases. Germline loops: CDR1 SGHKS, CDR2 YYEKEE (reference sequence). The CDR3 nucleotides read TGTGCCAGCAGCGGGCCGGACAGCTACAATGAGCAGTTCTTC. This codes for CASSGPDSYNEQFF.

This clonotype was recorded many times. The chain uses TRBV7-2 and TRBJ1-1; D may be TRBD1 (6 bases). V gave up 5 bases and J gave up 5 bases, with 15 bases separating them. CDR1 is SGHTA, CDR2 FQGNSA, per germline. The CDR3 sequence is 14 residues long. CDR3 DNA: TGTGCCAGCAGCGTGACAGGTGGAGGGACTGAAGCTTTCTTT. As protein: CASSVTGGGTEAFF. The full variable domain, in which reference TRBV7-2 and TRBJ1-1 provide the parts outside the CDR3, is GAGVSQSPSNKVTEKGKDVELRCDPISGHTALYWYRQSLGQGLEFLIYFQGNSAPDKSGLPSDRFSAERTGGSVSTLTIQRTQQEDSAVYLCASSVTGGGTEAFFGQGTRLTVV.